This entry is about one TCR beta chain. Clones were sequenced by immunoSEQ multiplex PCR, and TCRdb holds only the in-frame ones, with some missing. Of about 400,000 clones listed, around 91% were seen once; the top ten hold under 2%. Treatment meaning: around 19 received Ad26.COV2.S at low or high dose, single or two shots; roughly 5 received placebo; per-sample allocation not given. Day 63 following the first vaccine or placebo injection was when the samples were taken. These data belong to a study of Ad26.COV2.S vaccination and SARS-CoV-2 variants. Sequenced here: peripheral blood, sampled in a trial of Ad26.COV2.S vaccine versus placebo. The TCR originated in a person between 18 and 59 years old who received the Ad26.COV2.S COVID-19 vaccine or a placebo.

The CDR3 region has the DNA TGTGCCAGCAGGACAGACAGGGCGGTCGGCATTCAGTACTTC. This codes for CASRTDRAVGIQYF. The chain carries TRBV27 and TRBJ2-4, with 7 bases aligning to TRBD1. The CDR3 contains 14 residues. Germline V gene data show CDR1 as MNHEY and CDR2 as SMNVEV (reference sequence). V dropped 6 bases and J dropped 9; count of bases not matched to a gene: 11.